This TCR beta chain was identified during a study of blood T cell repertoires in COVID-19. Study background: There were acute and convalescent COVID-19 samples, and they came from the United States, Italy and Spain. The cDNA or gDNA used as material had been derived from T cells, B-cell-depleted T cells, or PBMCs.

The CDR3 length is 14 residues. Germline V gene lookup returns CDR1 MNHNY and CDR2 SVGAGI (reference sequence). V was clipped by 5 bases and J by 2 bases; unmatched bases: 5. Per the authors' pipeline: From reference gene primer amplification, estimates of nucleated cell counts were derived. Profiled with immunoSEQ multiplex PCR; TCRdb holds only in-frame clones, not every one. Clone size and V and J calls were adopted from that table, with D and trimming inferred from the DNA. This table holds about 32,000 clones, 80% to 95% found once. The chain has TRBV6-6 and TRBJ1-1; TRBD1 agrees at 7 bases. This sequence was found in a man in his sixties or seventies with active or convalescent COVID-19. The specimen was peripheral blood. The CDR3 region has the DNA TGTGCCAGCAGTGGCGGGACAGAAAACACTGAAGCTTTCTTT. Its protein is CASSGGTENTEAFF.